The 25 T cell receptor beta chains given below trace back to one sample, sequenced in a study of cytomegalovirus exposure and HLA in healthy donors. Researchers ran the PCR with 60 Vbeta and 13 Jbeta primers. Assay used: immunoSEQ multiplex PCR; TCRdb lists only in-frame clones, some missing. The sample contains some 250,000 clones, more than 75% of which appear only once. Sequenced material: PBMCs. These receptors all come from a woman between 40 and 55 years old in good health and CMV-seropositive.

CDR3 sequence: CASSRSGDTAYEQYF. DNA for the CDR3: TGTGCCAGCAGCCGAAGCGGGGACACTGCCTACGAGCAGTACTTC. The rearrangement joins TRBV7-3 to TRBJ2-7, with a tentative D call TRBD2 (7 bases). Trimming took 5 bases from V and 2 from J, leaving 16 bases between them. Looked up from germline, CDR1 is SGHTA and CDR2 is FQGTGA. The CDR3 covers 15 residues.

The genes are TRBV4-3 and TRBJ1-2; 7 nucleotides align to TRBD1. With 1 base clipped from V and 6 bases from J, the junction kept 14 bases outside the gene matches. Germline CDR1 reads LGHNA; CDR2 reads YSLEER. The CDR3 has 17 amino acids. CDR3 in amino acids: CASSQVPLTTGSHGYTF. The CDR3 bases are TGCGCCAGCAGCCAAGTCCCCCTTACGACAGGGAGCCATGGCTACACCTTC.

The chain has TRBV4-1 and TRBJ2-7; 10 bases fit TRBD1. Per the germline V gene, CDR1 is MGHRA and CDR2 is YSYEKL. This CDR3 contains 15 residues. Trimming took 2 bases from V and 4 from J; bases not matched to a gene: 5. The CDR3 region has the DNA TGCGCCAGCAGCCAAAATTGGGGACAGGGGTACGAGCAGTACTTC. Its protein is CASSQNWGQGYEQYF.

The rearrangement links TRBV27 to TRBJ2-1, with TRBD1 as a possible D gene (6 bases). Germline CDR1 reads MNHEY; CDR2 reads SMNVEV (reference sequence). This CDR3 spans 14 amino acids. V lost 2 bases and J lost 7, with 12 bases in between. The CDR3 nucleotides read TGTGCCAGCAGTTTAACAGGGTTGGGGAATGAGCAGTTCTTC. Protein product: CASSLTGLGNEQFF.

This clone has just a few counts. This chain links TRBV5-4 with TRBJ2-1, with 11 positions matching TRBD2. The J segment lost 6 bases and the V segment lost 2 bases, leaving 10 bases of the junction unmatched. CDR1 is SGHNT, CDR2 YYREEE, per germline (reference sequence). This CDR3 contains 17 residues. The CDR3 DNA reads TGTGCCAGCAGCTTAGAGGCAGGGCTAGCGGGAGGCAATGAGCAGTTCTTC. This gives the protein CASSLEAGLAGGNEQFF.

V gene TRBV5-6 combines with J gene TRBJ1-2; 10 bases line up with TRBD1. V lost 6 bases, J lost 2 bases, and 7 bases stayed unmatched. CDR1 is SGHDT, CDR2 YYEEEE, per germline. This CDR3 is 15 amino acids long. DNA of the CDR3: TGTGCCAGCAACACCCGGGACAGGGGAAACTATGGCTACACCTTC. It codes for CASNTRDRGNYGYTF.

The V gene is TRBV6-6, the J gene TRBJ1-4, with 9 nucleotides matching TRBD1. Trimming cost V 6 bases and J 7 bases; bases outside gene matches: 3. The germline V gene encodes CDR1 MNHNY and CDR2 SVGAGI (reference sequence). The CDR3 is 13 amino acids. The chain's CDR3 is CASRGTGSEKLFF. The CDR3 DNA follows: TGTGCCAGCAGGGGGACAGGGAGTGAAAAACTGTTTTTT.

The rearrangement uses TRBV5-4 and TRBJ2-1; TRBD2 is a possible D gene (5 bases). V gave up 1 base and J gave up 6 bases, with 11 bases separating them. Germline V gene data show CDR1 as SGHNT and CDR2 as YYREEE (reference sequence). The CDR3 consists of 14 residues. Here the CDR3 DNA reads TGTGCCAGCAGCTTGTTTACGGGAAGCAATGAGCAGTTCTTC. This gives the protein CASSLFTGSNEQFF.

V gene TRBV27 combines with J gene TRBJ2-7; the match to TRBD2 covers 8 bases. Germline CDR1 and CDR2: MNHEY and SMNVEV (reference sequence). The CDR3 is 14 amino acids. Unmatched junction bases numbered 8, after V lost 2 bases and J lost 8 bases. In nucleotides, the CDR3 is TGTGCCAGCAGTTTAACCGACCTTAGCGGGAAGCAGTACTTC. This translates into CASSLTDLSGKQYF.

CDR3 residues: CASSSPQETYEQYF. CDR3 coding DNA: TGTGCCAGCAGCTCCCCACAGGAGACGTACGAGCAGTACTTC. This sequence joins TRBV11-2 and TRBJ2-7; the D gene is possibly TRBD1 (5 bases). Germline V gene lookup returns CDR1 SGHAT and CDR2 FQNNGV. V lost 4 bases, J lost 4 bases, and 14 bases lay in between. The CDR3 is 14 residues long.

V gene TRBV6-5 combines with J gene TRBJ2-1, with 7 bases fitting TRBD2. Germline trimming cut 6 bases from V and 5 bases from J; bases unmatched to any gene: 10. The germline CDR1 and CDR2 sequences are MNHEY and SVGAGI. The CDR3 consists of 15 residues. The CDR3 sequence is CASRAGTNRNNEQFF. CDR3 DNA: TGTGCCAGCAGGGCCGGGACTAACAGAAACAATGAGCAGTTCTTC.

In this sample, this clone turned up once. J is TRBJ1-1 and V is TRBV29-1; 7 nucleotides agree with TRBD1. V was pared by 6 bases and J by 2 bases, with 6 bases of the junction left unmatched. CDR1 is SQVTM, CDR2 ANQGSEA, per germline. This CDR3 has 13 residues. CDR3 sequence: CSVTDRLNTEAFF. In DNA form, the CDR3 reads TGCAGCGTCACGGACAGGTTAAACACTGAAGCTTTCTTT.

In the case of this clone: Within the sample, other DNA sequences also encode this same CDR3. The CDR3 bases are TGCGCCAGCAGCTTGGAACGGGGCTCCTACGAGCAGTACTTC. This translates into CASSLERGSYEQYF. This rearrangement joins TRBV5-1 to TRBJ2-7; the D gene is possibly TRBD2 (5 bases). The ends were cut back, 0 bases at V and 0 bases at J, with 7 bases in the middle. Per the germline V gene, CDR1 is SGHRS and CDR2 is YFSETQ. The CDR3 totals 14 residues.

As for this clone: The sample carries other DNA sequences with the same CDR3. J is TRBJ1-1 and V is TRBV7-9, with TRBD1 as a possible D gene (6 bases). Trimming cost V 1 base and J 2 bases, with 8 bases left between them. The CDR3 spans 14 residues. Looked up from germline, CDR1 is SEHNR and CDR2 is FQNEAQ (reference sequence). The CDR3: CASSLGTANTEAFF. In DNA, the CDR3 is TGTGCCAGCAGCTTAGGGACAGCTAACACTGAAGCTTTCTTT.

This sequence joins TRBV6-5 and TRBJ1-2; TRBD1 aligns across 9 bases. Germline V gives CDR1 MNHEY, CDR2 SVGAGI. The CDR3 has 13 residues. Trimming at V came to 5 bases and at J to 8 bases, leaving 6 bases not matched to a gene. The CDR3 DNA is TGTGCCAGCAGTCGCGGACAGGGGACGGGCTACACCTTC. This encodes CASSRGQGTGYTF.

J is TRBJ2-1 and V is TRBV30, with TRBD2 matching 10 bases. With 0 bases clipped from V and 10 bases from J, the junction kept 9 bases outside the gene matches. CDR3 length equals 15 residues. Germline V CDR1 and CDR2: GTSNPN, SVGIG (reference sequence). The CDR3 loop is CAWSVSGGAKGEQFF. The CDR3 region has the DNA TGTGCCTGGAGTGTAAGCGGGGGGGCGAAAGGGGAGCAGTTCTTC.

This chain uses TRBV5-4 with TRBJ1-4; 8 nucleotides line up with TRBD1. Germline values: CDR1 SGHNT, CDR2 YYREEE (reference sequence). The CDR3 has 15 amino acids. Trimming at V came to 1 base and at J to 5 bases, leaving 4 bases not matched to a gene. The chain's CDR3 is CASSLSQGANEKLFF. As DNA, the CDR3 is TGTGCCAGCAGCTTGTCTCAGGGGGCGAATGAAAAACTGTTTTTT.

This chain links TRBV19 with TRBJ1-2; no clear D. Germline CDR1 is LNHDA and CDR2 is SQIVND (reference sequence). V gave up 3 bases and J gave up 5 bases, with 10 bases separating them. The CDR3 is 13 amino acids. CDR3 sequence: CASSIGKGYGYTF. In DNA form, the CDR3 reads TGTGCCAGTAGTATCGGGAAGGGATATGGCTACACCTTC.

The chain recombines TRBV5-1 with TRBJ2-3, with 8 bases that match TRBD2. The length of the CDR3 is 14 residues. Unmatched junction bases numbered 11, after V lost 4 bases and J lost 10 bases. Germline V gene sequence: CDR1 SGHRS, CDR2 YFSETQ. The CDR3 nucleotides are TGCGCCAGCAGCATCCCGGGACTAGAATGGGCGCAGTATTTT. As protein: CASSIPGLEWAQYF. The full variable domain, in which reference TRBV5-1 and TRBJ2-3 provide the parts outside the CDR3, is KAGVTQTPRYLIKTRGQQVTLSCSPISGHRSVSWYQQTPGQGLQFLFEYFSETQRNKGNFPGRFSGRQFSNSRSEMNVSTLELGDSALYLCASSIPGLEWAQYFGPGTRLTVL.

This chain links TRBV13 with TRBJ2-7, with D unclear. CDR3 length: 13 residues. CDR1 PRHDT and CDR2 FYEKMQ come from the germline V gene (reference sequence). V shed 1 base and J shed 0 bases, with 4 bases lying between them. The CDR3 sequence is CASSLALSYEQYF. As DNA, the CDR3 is TGTGCCAGCAGCTTAGCCCTCTCCTACGAGCAGTACTTC.

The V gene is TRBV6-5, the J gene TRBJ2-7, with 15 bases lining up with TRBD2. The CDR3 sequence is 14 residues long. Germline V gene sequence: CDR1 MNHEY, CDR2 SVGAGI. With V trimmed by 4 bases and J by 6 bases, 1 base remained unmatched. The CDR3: CASSSGLAGGEQYF. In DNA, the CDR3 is TGTGCCAGCAGTTCGGGACTAGCGGGAGGCGAGCAGTACTTC.

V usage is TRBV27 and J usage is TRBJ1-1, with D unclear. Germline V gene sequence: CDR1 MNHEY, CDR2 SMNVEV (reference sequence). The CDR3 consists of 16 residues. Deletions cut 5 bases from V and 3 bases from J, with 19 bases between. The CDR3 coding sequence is TGTGCCAGCAGTACGGCCAGGAGGTTGGTTGACACTGAAGCTTTCTTT. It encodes CASSTARRLVDTEAFF.

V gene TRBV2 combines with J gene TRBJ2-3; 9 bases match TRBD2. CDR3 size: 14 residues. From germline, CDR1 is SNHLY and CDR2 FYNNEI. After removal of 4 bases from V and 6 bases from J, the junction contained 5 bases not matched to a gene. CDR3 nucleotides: TGTGCCAGCAGTGCGCGGGGGGGCCTCGATACGCAGTATTTT. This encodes CASSARGGLDTQYF.

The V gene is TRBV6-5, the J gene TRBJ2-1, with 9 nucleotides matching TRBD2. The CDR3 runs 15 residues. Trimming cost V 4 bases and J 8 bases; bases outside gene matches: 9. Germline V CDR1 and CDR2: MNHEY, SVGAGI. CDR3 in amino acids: CASSLGGGVWDEQFF. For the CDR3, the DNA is TGTGCCAGCAGTTTAGGCGGGGGGGTTTGGGATGAGCAGTTCTTC.

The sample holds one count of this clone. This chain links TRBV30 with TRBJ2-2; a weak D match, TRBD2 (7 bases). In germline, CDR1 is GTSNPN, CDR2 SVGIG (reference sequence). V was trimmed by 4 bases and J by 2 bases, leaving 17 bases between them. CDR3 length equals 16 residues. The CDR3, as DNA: TGTGCCTGGACCAGAGGCGGGGGCCAAAACACCGGGGAGCTGTTTTTT. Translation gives CAWTRGGGQNTGELFF.